The clone carrying this T cell receptor beta chain was detected ten times or more. TCRdb re-analysed the 5' RACE reads in MiXCR, keeping a single row per CDR3 protein. The sample gives roughly 250,000 distinct CDR3 sequences, about an eighth of which show up once; 8.8% is in the top ten. The CDR3 covers 15 residues. Germline V gene data show CDR1 as LGHDT and CDR2 as YNNKEL (reference sequence). With 6 bases removed from V and 4 bases from J, the gap between germline ends came to 15 bases. This record comes from a study of identical twins. V and J are TRBV3-1 and TRBJ2-2; the D is unclear. This TCR came from a woman aged 18-29 years in good health. The sequenced material came from memory (CD45RO+) T cells sorted from blood. The DNA of the CDR3 is TGTGCCAGCAGTGCCGCTGAAACTTCCACCGGGGAGCTGTTTTTT. Protein: CASSAAETSTGELFF.